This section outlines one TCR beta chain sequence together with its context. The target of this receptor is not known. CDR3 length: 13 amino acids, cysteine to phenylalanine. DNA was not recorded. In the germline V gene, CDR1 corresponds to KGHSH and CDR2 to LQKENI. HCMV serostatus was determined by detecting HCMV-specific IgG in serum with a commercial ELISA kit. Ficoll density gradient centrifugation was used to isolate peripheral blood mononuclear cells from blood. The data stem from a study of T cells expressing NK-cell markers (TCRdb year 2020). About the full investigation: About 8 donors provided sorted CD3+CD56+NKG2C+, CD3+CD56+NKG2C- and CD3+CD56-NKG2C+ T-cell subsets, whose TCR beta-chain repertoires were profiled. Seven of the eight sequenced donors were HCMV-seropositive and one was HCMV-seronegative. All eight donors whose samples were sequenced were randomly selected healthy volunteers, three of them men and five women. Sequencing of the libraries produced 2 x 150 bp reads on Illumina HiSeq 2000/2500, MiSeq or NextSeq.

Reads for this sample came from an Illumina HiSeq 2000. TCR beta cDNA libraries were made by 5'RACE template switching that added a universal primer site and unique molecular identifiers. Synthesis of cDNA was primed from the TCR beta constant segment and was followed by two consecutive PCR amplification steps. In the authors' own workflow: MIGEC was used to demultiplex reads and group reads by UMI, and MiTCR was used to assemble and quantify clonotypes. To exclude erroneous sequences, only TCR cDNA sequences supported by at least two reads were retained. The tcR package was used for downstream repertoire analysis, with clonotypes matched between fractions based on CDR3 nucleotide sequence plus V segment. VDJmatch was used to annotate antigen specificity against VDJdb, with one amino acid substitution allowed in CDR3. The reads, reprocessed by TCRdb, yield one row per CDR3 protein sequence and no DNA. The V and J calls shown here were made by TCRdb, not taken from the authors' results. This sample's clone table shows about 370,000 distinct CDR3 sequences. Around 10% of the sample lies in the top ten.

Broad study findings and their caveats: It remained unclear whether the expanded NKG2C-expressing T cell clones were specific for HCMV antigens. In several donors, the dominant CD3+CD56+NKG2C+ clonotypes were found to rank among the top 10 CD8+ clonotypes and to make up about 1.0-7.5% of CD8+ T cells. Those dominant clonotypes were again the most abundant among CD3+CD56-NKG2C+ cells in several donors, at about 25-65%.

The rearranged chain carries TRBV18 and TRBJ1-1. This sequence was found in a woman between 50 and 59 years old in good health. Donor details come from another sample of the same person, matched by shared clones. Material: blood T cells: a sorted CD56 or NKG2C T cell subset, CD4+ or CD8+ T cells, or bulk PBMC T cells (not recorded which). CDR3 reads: CASSPIGMTEAFF. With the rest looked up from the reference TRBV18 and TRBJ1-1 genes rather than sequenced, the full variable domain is NAGVMQNPRHLVRRRGQEARLRCSPMKGHSHVYWYRQLPEEGLKFMVYLQKENIIDESGMPKERFSAEFPKEGPSILRIQQVVRGDSAAYFCASSPIGMTEAFFGQGTRLTVV.